This entry lists 32 T cell receptor beta chains sequenced from one sample in a study of control samples from healthy donors and cancer patients. The data were produced by immunoSEQ multiplex PCR, yet TCRdb's version contains in-frame clones alone and is incomplete. This table has over 200,000 clones, about four fifths appearing once. The source material was PBMCs. The receptors were sampled from a woman aged 60-70 years with lung cancer.

The J gene is TRBJ2-1, the V gene TRBV2; maybe TRBD2 (5 bases). The V end lost 4 bases, the J end lost 8 bases, and 15 bases lay between the germline ends. The germline gives CDR1 SNHLY, CDR2 FYNNEI. The CDR3 is 14 residues long. The CDR3 region has the DNA TGTGCCAGCAGTGCCCAGCGGTTTAAGGATGAGCAGTTCTTC. The encoded protein is CASSAQRFKDEQFF.

The genes are TRBV9 and TRBJ2-2; D remains unclear. The ends were cut back, 0 bases at V and 0 bases at J, with 12 bases in the middle. Looked up from germline, CDR1 is SGDLS and CDR2 is YYNGEE. The CDR3 has 17 residues. CDR3 loop: CASSVDGFTTNTGELFF. The CDR3 region has the DNA TGTGCCAGCAGCGTAGATGGGTTTACAACGAACACCGGGGAGCTGTTTTTT. Combining the CDR3 with reference TRBV9 and TRBJ2-2 gives the whole variable domain DSGVTQTPKHLITATGQRVTLRCSPRSGDLSVYWYQQSLDQGLQFLIQYYNGEERAKGNILERFSAQQFPDLHSELNLSSLELGDSALYFCASSVDGFTTNTGELFFGEGSRLTVL.

The rearrangement links TRBV7-8 to TRBJ2-1; D is perhaps TRBD2 (5 bases). The CDR3 sequence is 14 residues long. Per germline, CDR1 SGHVS and CDR2 FQNEAQ. Trimming cost V 2 bases and J 4 bases, with 9 bases left between them. The DNA for the CDR3 is TGTGCCAGCAGCTTATGGGGAGTTTACAATGAGCAGTTCTTC. This encodes CASSLWGVYNEQFF.

This chain joins TRBV7-2 and TRBJ1-2, with TRBD1 matching over 8 bases. CDR1 is SGHTA and CDR2 is FQGNSA in the germline V gene. V trimming: 2 bases; J trimming: 6 bases; junction bases outside the gene matches: 5. The CDR3 has 14 residues. This CDR3 is CASSLTGTGHGYTF. The CDR3 nucleotides are TGTGCCAGCAGCTTAACCGGGACAGGCCATGGCTACACCTTC.

Notes on this clone: Distinct nucleotide sequences in the sample also encode this CDR3. The chain couples TRBV19 to TRBJ2-1; D uncertain. Germline CDR1 is LNHDA and CDR2 is SQIVND (reference sequence). The length of the CDR3 is 11 residues. The V and J ends lost 1 base and 9 bases respectively, with 4 bases between them. The chain's CDR3 is CASSIVTEQFF. The CDR3 DNA reads TGTGCCAGTAGTATAGTTACTGAGCAGTTCTTC. The whole variable domain, filled in from reference TRBV19 and TRBJ2-1, reads DGGITQSPKYLFRKEGQNVTLSCEQNLNHDAMYWYRQDPGQGLRLIYYSQIVNDFQKGDIAEGYSVSREKKESFPLTVTSAQKNPTAFYLCASSIVTEQFFGPGTRLTVL.

The rearrangement links TRBV6-6 to TRBJ1-3; TRBD1 matches at 8 bases. The germline CDR1 and CDR2 sequences are MNHNY and SVGAGI (reference sequence). The length of the CDR3 is 15 residues. The J segment lost 4 bases and the V segment lost 4 bases, leaving 6 bases of the junction unmatched. The CDR3 sequence is CASSSPWTGGNTIYF. The CDR3 DNA is TGTGCCAGCAGTTCCCCGTGGACAGGGGGAAACACCATATATTTT.

This clone has just one count. The J gene is TRBJ2-3, the V gene TRBV7-3; unclear D gene. CDR3 size: 13 residues. Germline CDR1 SGHTA, CDR2 FQGTGA. The V end was cut by 5 bases, the J end by 5 bases, with 11 bases between. DNA for the CDR3: TGTGCCAGCAGCCAGATGGGGTTAGATACGCAGTATTTT. Amino acids: CASSQMGLDTQYF.

V is TRBV28 and J is TRBJ2-7; the D gene is possibly TRBD2 (5 bases). The CDR3 sequence is 13 residues long. Trimming took off 2 bases at V and 11 bases at J, with 16 bases between the two ends. CDR1 and CDR2 (germline): MDHEN, SYDVKM. The DNA of the CDR3 is TGTGCCAGCAGTTTACTTAGCCTCTCGGGGAAGTACTTC. Protein product: CASSLLSLSGKYF.

The V gene is TRBV5-1, the J gene TRBJ1-1; D is unclear. This CDR3 has 14 amino acids. Germline V gene lookup returns CDR1 SGHRS and CDR2 YFSETQ. The V end lost 4 bases, the J end lost 6 bases, and 16 bases lay between the germline ends. CDR3 in amino acids: CASSPGEWSAEAFF. The CDR3 DNA is TGCGCCAGCAGCCCCGGTGAGTGGTCAGCTGAAGCTTTCTTT.

The CDR3 here is CASSLARGMTTTDTQYF. The DNA for the CDR3 is TGTGCCAGCAGCCTCGCCCGGGGGATGACCACCACAGATACGCAGTATTTT. This chain uses TRBV7-6 with TRBJ2-3; possible D gene TRBD2, 6 bases. Germline CDR1 SGHVS, CDR2 FNYEAQ. The V end lost 5 bases, the J end lost 2 bases, and 20 bases lay between the germline ends. This CDR3 has 17 residues.

V gene TRBV2 combines with J gene TRBJ2-7, with D possibly matching TRBD1 (5 bases). CDR1 and CDR2 (germline): SNHLY, FYNNEI. V lost 6 bases to trimming and J lost 3 bases, with 18 bases between them. The CDR3 totals 15 residues. CDR3 bases: TGTGCCAGCAGGCAATACGCAGGGTTTGACTACGAGCAGTACTTC. This sequence encodes CASRQYAGFDYEQYF.

This clone was recorded only once. The rearrangement joins TRBV7-2 to TRBJ1-5, with D tentatively TRBD1 (5 bases). Trimming took 2 bases from V and 5 from J, leaving 13 bases between them. Germline CDR1 reads SGHTA; CDR2 reads FQGNSA. There are 15 residues in the CDR3. In nucleotides, the CDR3 is TGTGCCAGCAGCTTAACGGCGGCAGGGTATCAGCCCCAGCATTTT. The encoded protein is CASSLTAAGYQPQHF.

This chain uses TRBV3-1 (or the pseudogene TRBV3-2) with TRBJ1-6, with D possibly TRBD1 on 6 matching bases. Trimming left V 1 base short and J 4 bases short, with 8 bases between. The CDR3 sequence is 15 residues long. CDR1 is LGHDT and CDR2 is YNNKEL in the germline V gene (reference sequence). CDR3 region: CASSQVTGYNSPLHF. The CDR3 nucleotides are TGTGCCAGCAGCCAAGTTACAGGGTATAATTCACCCCTCCACTTT.

CDR3: CASNWDRGNQPQHF. The DNA for the CDR3 is TGTGCCAGCAACTGGGACAGGGGTAATCAGCCCCAGCATTTT. V is TRBV2 and J is TRBJ1-5, with 10 bases aligning to TRBD1. CDR1 is SNHLY, CDR2 FYNNEI, per germline. The CDR3 is made up of 14 amino acids. V lost 7 bases to trimming and J lost 4 bases; unmatched junction nucleotides: 4.

The chain employs TRBV2 and TRBJ1-3, with TRBD1 matching over 7 bases. The CDR3 runs 16 residues. The V gene end was trimmed by 5 bases and the J gene end by 0 bases; junction bases not matched to a gene: 7. Germline V gives CDR1 SNHLY, CDR2 FYNNEI. CDR3: CASSRDSQLSGNTIYF. CDR3 bases: TGTGCCAGCAGTAGGGACAGTCAACTCTCTGGAAACACCATATATTTT.

This clone was detected only a few times. The chain recombines TRBV20-1 with TRBJ2-5; D not resolved. The CDR3 spans 11 residues. Germline assignment: CDR1 DFQATT and CDR2 SNEGSKA (reference sequence). V was trimmed by 7 bases and J by 5 bases, leaving 11 bases between them. The CDR3: CSVLRSETQYF. The CDR3 DNA sequence: TGCAGTGTACTTCGCTCGGAGACCCAGTACTTC.

This clone appeared once. The chain employs TRBV11-3 and TRBJ2-2; D could derive from TRBD1 or TRBD2 (7 bases each). The germline gives CDR1 SGHNT, CDR2 YENEEA. V lost 1 base, J lost 6 bases, and 15 bases lay in between. This CDR3 comprises 16 residues. CDR3 nucleotide sequence: TGTGCCAGCAGCTTAGGGGAGGGGGCGAAAGCCGGGGAGCTGTTTTTT. Translating gives CASSLGEGAKAGELFF.

This clone was recorded once. The J gene is TRBJ1-5, the V gene TRBV6-1; 12 bases line up with TRBD1. V dropped 4 bases and J dropped 7; count of bases not matched to a gene: 2. This CDR3 contains 14 residues. Germline CDR1 reads MNHNS; CDR2 reads SASEGT. DNA of the CDR3: TGTGCCAGCAGTGCCGGGACAGGGGGCCAGCCCCAGCATTTT. It encodes CASSAGTGGQPQHF.

This chain uses TRBV6-6 with TRBJ1-2, with a possible D match to TRBD1 (5 bases). The CDR3 extends over 17 amino acids. CDR1 is MNHNY, CDR2 SVGAGI, per germline (reference sequence). Trimming took off 5 bases at V and 4 bases at J, with 23 bases between the two ends. CDR3 nucleotides: TGTGCCAGCAGTCCTGGGGCAGTCCCGCTCACTTCCTATGGCTACACCTTC. Translated: CASSPGAVPLTSYGYTF.

This rearrangement joins TRBV5-4 to TRBJ1-2; 12 positions match TRBD1. This CDR3 has 15 amino acids. With V trimmed by 0 bases and J by 7 bases, 4 bases remained unmatched. Germline V CDR1 and CDR2: SGHNT, YYREEE (reference sequence). The chain's CDR3 is CASSLGGQGAIGYTF. In DNA, the CDR3 is TGTGCCAGCAGCTTGGGGGGACAGGGGGCGATTGGCTACACCTTC.

The chain couples TRBV5-1 to TRBJ1-1, with TRBD1 matching 7 bases. This CDR3 comprises 16 residues. The V gene end was trimmed by 1 base and the J gene end by 4 bases; junction bases not matched to a gene: 10. Germline CDR1 and CDR2: SGHRS and YFSETQ. The DNA of the CDR3 is TGCGCCAGCAGCTTGTTCTACGCACAGGGGACCACTGAAGCTTTCTTT. Translation gives CASSLFYAQGTTEAFF. Full variable domain (rest looked up from reference TRBV5-1 and TRBJ1-1): KAGVTQTPRYLIKTRGQQVTLSCSPISGHRSVSWYQQTPGQGLQFLFEYFSETQRNKGNFPGRFSGRQFSNSRSEMNVSTLELGDSALYLCASSLFYAQGTTEAFFGQGTRLTVV.

This chain connects TRBV19 to TRBJ2-7, with TRBD2 as a possible D gene (7 bases). Germline loops: CDR1 LNHDA, CDR2 SQIVND (reference sequence). V was shortened by 9 bases and J by 3 bases, with 15 bases between the two germline ends. The CDR3 runs to 13 residues. For the CDR3, the DNA is TGTGCCAGCCGAGGGGGGGCCCTCTACGAGCAGTACTTC. Translating it yields CASRGGALYEQYF.

The V gene is TRBV5-5, the J gene TRBJ2-3, with D tentatively TRBD1 (5 bases). Germline V gene data show CDR1 as SGHKS and CDR2 as YYEKEE (reference sequence). CDR3 length: 14 amino acids. Trimming stripped 0 bases from V and 2 bases from J, with 7 bases between. CDR3 nucleotide sequence: TGTGCCAGCAGCTTGGGACAGCCCACAGATACGCAGTATTTT. Translating it yields CASSLGQPTDTQYF.

The V call is TRBV5-1, the J call TRBJ2-7; no firm D call. CDR3 length equals 12 residues. V dropped 5 bases and J dropped 3 bases, with 9 bases sitting between them. Germline V gene sequence: CDR1 SGHRS, CDR2 YFSETQ. The CDR3 spells CASRTSNYEQYF. The CDR3 DNA sequence: TGCGCCAGCAGAACGTCCAACTACGAGCAGTACTTC.

The rearrangement uses TRBV20-1 and TRBJ2-7, with D tentatively TRBD2 (5 bases). The CDR3 consists of 11 residues. The germline CDR1 and CDR2 sequences are DFQATT and SNEGSKA (reference sequence). The V and J ends lost 6 bases and 5 bases respectively, with 11 bases between them. As DNA, the CDR3 is TGCAGTGCGGTCGGGGTGGACGAGCAGTACTTC. Its translation is CSAVGVDEQYF.

The chain links TRBV5-1 to TRBJ1-6, with D tentatively TRBD1 (6 bases). From germline, CDR1 is SGHRS and CDR2 YFSETQ. Trimming removed 5 bases at V and 8 bases at J, with 14 bases between. This CDR3 is 14 amino acids long. DNA of the CDR3: TGCGCCAGCAGTGCAGGACAGTCCGATTCACCCCTCCACTTT. This gives the protein CASSAGQSDSPLHF.

The V gene is TRBV12-5, the J gene TRBJ2-7, with D perhaps TRBD1 (6 bases). V was shortened by 5 bases and J by 5 bases, with 13 bases between the two germline ends. This CDR3 has 13 residues. The germline V gene encodes CDR1 LGHNT and CDR2 FRNRAP. The CDR3 sequence is CASGPGAADEQYF. The CDR3 DNA is TGTGCTAGTGGTCCAGGGGCGGCGGACGAGCAGTACTTC.

V gene TRBV11-2 combines with J gene TRBJ1-1; possibly TRBD1 for D (5 bases). The CDR3 loop spans 10 amino acids. Per germline, CDR1 SGHAT and CDR2 FQNNGV. Trimming left V 5 bases short and J 7 bases short, with 5 bases between. The CDR3, as DNA: TGTGCCAGCAGCGGGGGTGAAGCTTTCTTT. As protein: CASSGGEAFF.

The rearrangement joins TRBV5-1 to TRBJ2-1; weak D call: TRBD2 (6 bases). The CDR3 extends over 16 amino acids. The V gene's germline CDR1 is SGHRS and CDR2 YFSETQ. V was pared by 1 base and J by 4 bases, with 15 bases between. CDR3 in DNA: TGCGCCAGCAGCTTGTTAGGCGGGATTTCTTACAATGAGCAGTTCTTC. It is translated as CASSLLGGISYNEQFF.

This chain connects TRBV27 to TRBJ2-3; tentative D call: TRBD1 (5 bases). The CDR3 is 14 residues long. Germline CDR1 MNHEY, CDR2 SMNVEV (reference sequence). V was clipped by 5 bases and J by 7 bases, with 16 bases between them. The CDR3 DNA follows: TGTGCCAGCAGTCTAGGGGATTTTGGTAATACGCAGTATTTT. It translates to CASSLGDFGNTQYF.

In this sample, this clone turned up once. The chain is built from TRBV11-2 and TRBJ1-4; 7 bases map to TRBD1. Germline values: CDR1 SGHAT, CDR2 FQNNGV. CDR3 length equals 14 residues. The J segment lost 5 bases and the V segment lost 5 bases, leaving 5 bases of the junction unmatched. The CDR3 DNA reads TGTGCCAGCAGCCAGAGGGGGCAAAATGAAAAACTGTTTTTT. It encodes CASSQRGQNEKLFF.

The chain recombines TRBV30 with TRBJ2-3; 9 nucleotides agree with TRBD2. This CDR3 is built from 15 residues. CDR1 and CDR2 (germline): GTSNPN, SVGIG (reference sequence). V lost 3 bases, J lost 4 bases, and 8 bases stayed unmatched. The CDR3 DNA reads TGTGCCTGGAGAAAGTTAGCGGGAGACGCAGATACGCAGTATTTT. Protein sequence: CAWRKLAGDADTQYF.